The 21 T cell receptor beta chains below all came from one sample that was sequenced in a study of a mutant IDH1 vaccine in newly diagnosed glioma. These receptors' antigens are unknown. Time point of the sample: week 47, end of study. In every dose of vaccine, 300 ug of mutant IDH1 20-mer peptide was given alongside topical imiquimod. Using immunoSEQ multiplex PCR, the repertoire was profiled, and TCRdb retains in-frame clones only, with some absent. The data show about 34,000 clones, about 86% seen once. The specimen was PBMCs, collected from a glioma patient whose treatment included an IDH1 peptide vaccine. Receptors originate from a woman aged 25 to 39 with glioma.

This rearrangement joins TRBV4-2 to TRBJ2-5, with 9 bases identical to TRBD2. Germline CDR1 and CDR2: LGHNA and YNFKEQ. V lost 4 bases, J lost 4 bases, and 1 base stayed unmatched. The CDR3 sequence is 13 residues long. The CDR3 region has the DNA TGTGCCAGCAGCCTGACTAGCGGAGAGACCCAGTACTTC. This codes for CASSLTSGETQYF.

The table lists this clone with a few counts. The chain employs TRBV11-2 and TRBJ1-3; D unclear. V gave up 5 bases and J gave up 3 bases, with 17 bases separating them. Looked up from germline, CDR1 is SGHAT and CDR2 is FQNNGV. The CDR3 runs 16 residues. The CDR3 here is CASSPREGGVGNTIYF. The CDR3 nucleotides read TGTGCCAGCAGCCCCCGGGAGGGAGGTGTTGGAAACACCATATATTTT.

The rearrangement uses TRBV5-1 and TRBJ2-3, with D maybe TRBD2 (6 bases). The CDR3 extends over 15 amino acids. Trimming took 0 bases from V and 6 from J, leaving 14 bases between them. Germline CDR1 SGHRS, CDR2 YFSETQ. CDR3 residues: CASSLDRRDWDTQYF. CDR3 in DNA: TGCGCCAGCAGCTTGGACAGACGGGACTGGGATACGCAGTATTTT. Variable domain in full (rest from reference TRBV5-1 and TRBJ2-3): KAGVTQTPRYLIKTRGQQVTLSCSPISGHRSVSWYQQTPGQGLQFLFEYFSETQRNKGNFPGRFSGRQFSNSRSEMNVSTLELGDSALYLCASSLDRRDWDTQYFGPGTRLTVL.

This chain uses TRBV14 with TRBJ2-5; the match to TRBD2 covers 7 bases. Germline V lookup: CDR1 SGHDN, CDR2 FVKESK. V lost 3 bases and J lost 0; bases outside the gene matches: 10. The CDR3 has 17 amino acids. This chain's CDR3 is CASSHRVAGRYQETQYF. As DNA, the CDR3 is TGTGCCAGCAGCCACCGGGTAGCGGGTCGATACCAAGAGACCCAGTACTTC.

This clone has only a few counts. The chain joins TRBV6-1 to TRBJ1-1; TRBD1 might be the D (5 bases). From germline, CDR1 is MNHNS and CDR2 SASEGT. This CDR3 spans 14 amino acids. The ends were cut back, 8 bases at V and 0 bases at J, with 13 bases in the middle. CDR3: CASPDRWMNTEAFF. The DNA for the CDR3 is TGTGCCAGCCCTGACAGATGGATGAACACTGAAGCTTTCTTT.

The chain links TRBV7-9 to TRBJ1-2; D not certain. The CDR3 has 14 residues. With 1 base removed from V and 4 bases from J, the gap between germline ends came to 10 bases. Germline V lookup: CDR1 SEHNR, CDR2 FQNEAQ (reference sequence). The CDR3 DNA sequence: TGTGCCAGCAGCTTAGAAGGCCTGTTCTATGGCTACACCTTC. Translating gives CASSLEGLFYGYTF.

The V and J genes are TRBV7-6 and TRBJ1-2, with 7 nucleotides matching TRBD1. CDR3 length: 14 residues. Germline V gives CDR1 SGHVS, CDR2 FNYEAQ. With 1 base clipped from V and 7 bases from J, the junction kept 6 bases outside the gene matches. CDR3 nucleotide sequence: TGTGCCAGCAGCTTAGGGCAGGGGGATGGTGGCTACACCTTC. Translated: CASSLGQGDGGYTF.

The V call is TRBV10-3, the J call TRBJ1-2; D is ambiguous. With 7 bases removed from V and 8 bases from J, the gap between germline ends came to 11 bases. The CDR3 runs to 11 residues. Germline assignment: CDR1 ENHRY and CDR2 SYGVKD. The CDR3 DNA reads TGTGCCATCAAGGCCGGAGGGGGCTACACCTTC. Translated: CAIKAGGGYTF.

The rearrangement joins TRBV10-2 to TRBJ1-1; D is unclear. Deletions cut 6 bases from V and 1 base from J, with 9 bases between. This CDR3 is built from 13 residues. Per germline, CDR1 WSHSY and CDR2 SAAADI. The CDR3: CASSPGRNTEAFF. CDR3 nucleotide sequence: TGCGCCAGCAGCCCAGGACGGAACACTGAAGCTTTCTTT.

This chain joins TRBV7-9 and TRBJ1-2; a possible D gene is TRBD1 (5 bases). V was pared by 5 bases and J by 5 bases, with 24 bases between. The germline CDR1 and CDR2 sequences are SEHNR and FQNEAQ (reference sequence). CDR3 length: 17 residues. The CDR3 here is CASSPVAGQGSRYGYTF. In DNA, the CDR3 is TGTGCCAGCAGCCCAGTGGCCGGGCAGGGCTCGCGGTATGGCTACACCTTC.

This sequence joins TRBV5-6 and TRBJ2-3; D possibly uses TRBD1 or TRBD2 (6 bases each). Germline values: CDR1 SGHDT, CDR2 YYEEEE. Deletions cut 1 base from V and 2 bases from J, with 14 bases between. The CDR3 covers 16 residues. The DNA of the CDR3 is TGTGCCAGCAGCTTGAAACTAGCAGGGGACACAGATACGCAGTATTTT. Translation: CASSLKLAGDTDTQYF.

The CDR3 bases are TGCGCCAGCAGCCTCGCCGAAAAACTGTTTTTT. It is translated as CASSLAEKLFF. This chain connects TRBV4-1 to TRBJ1-4; D call uncertain. The CDR3 runs to 11 residues. CDR1 is MGHRA, CDR2 YSYEKL, per germline. V was clipped by 4 bases and J by 8 bases, with 5 bases between them.

This clone was counted between two and nine times. The V and J genes are TRBV19 and TRBJ1-2, with D uncertain. Trimming took 3 bases from V and 2 from J, leaving 4 bases between them. Germline loops: CDR1 LNHDA, CDR2 SQIVND (reference sequence). CDR3 length: 12 residues. CDR3 sequence: CASSMENYGYTF. Here the CDR3 DNA reads TGTGCCAGTAGTATGGAAAACTATGGCTACACCTTC.

This chain uses TRBV5-1 with TRBJ1-4; TRBD1 matches 8 bases. The CDR3 runs to 15 residues. Germline CDR1 reads SGHRS; CDR2 reads YFSETQ. V shed 0 bases and J 8 bases; nucleotides not matched to a gene: 6. CDR3 DNA: TGCGCCAGCAGCTTGGGGACAGGGTTTGGGGAAAAACTGTTTTTT. Translating it yields CASSLGTGFGEKLFF.

The chain carries TRBV7-2 and TRBJ2-2; D is unclear. The CDR3 consists of 14 residues. V lost 6 bases to trimming and J lost 6 bases, with 14 bases between them. Germline loops: CDR1 SGHTA, CDR2 FQGNSA. CDR3 region: CASSYPLLAGELFF. The CDR3, as DNA: TGTGCCAGCAGTTATCCACTCCTCGCCGGGGAGCTGTTTTTT.

This sequence joins TRBV18 and TRBJ2-2, with D possibly being TRBD2 (6 bases). This CDR3 is built from 15 residues. Trimming cost V 3 bases and J 1 base, with 9 bases left between them. Germline V gene lookup returns CDR1 KGHSH and CDR2 LQKENI. CDR3 DNA: TGTGCCAGCTCACCTTCCGGGGGGAACACCGGGGAGCTGTTTTTT. Translation: CASSPSGGNTGELFF.

As DNA, the CDR3 is TGTGCCAGCAGGCTCGGACGTTACACTGAAGCTTTCTTT. Translated: CASRLGRYTEAFF. The rearrangement joins TRBV6-5 to TRBJ1-1; D not certain. V lost 6 bases and J 3 bases, leaving 11 bases between the germline ends. CDR3 length: 13 residues. Germline lookup yields CDR1 MNHEY and CDR2 SVGAGI.

The V gene is TRBV30, the J gene TRBJ2-5, with D perhaps TRBD1 or TRBD2 (5 bases each). V was shortened by 4 bases and J by 5 bases, with 14 bases between the two germline ends. Germline V CDR1 and CDR2: GTSNPN, SVGIG (reference sequence). This CDR3 spans 13 amino acids. This CDR3 is CAWTRDGRETQYF. The CDR3 nucleotides are TGTGCCTGGACCCGGGACGGCCGGGAGACCCAGTACTTC.

Only a few counts were recorded for this clone. V usage is TRBV19 and J usage is TRBJ1-1; D is unclear. Germline loops: CDR1 LNHDA, CDR2 SQIVND (reference sequence). The germline V and J ends were trimmed by 6 bases and 3 bases, with 11 bases remaining between them. The CDR3 has 13 residues. The CDR3 loop reads CASSIDRYTEAFF. The CDR3 nucleotides read TGTGCCAGTAGCATTGACCGCTACACTGAAGCTTTCTTT.

This chain uses TRBV2 with TRBJ1-1; 9 bases agree with TRBD1. Germline V lookup: CDR1 SNHLY, CDR2 FYNNEI. V lost 6 bases, J lost 0 bases, and 2 bases stayed unmatched. This CDR3 is built from 14 residues. The CDR3 DNA reads TGTGCCAGCAGGGGACAGGGTATGAACACTGAAGCTTTCTTT. Translated: CASRGQGMNTEAFF. Filled out from reference TRBV2 and TRBJ1-1, the complete variable domain reads EPEVTQTPSHQVTQMGQEVILRCVPISNHLYFYWYRQILGQKVEFLVSFYNNEISEKSEIFDDQFSVERPDGSNFTLKIRSTKLEDSAMYFCASRGQGMNTEAFFGQGTRLTVV.

The gene calls are TRBV6-5 and TRBJ2-5; D call uncertain. Deletions cut 5 bases from V and 4 bases from J, with 11 bases between. The germline V gene encodes CDR1 MNHEY and CDR2 SVGAGI. The CDR3 has 13 residues. The CDR3 region has the DNA TGTGCCAGCAGTATAATAAAGGGAGAGACCCAGTACTTC. Residues: CASSIIKGETQYF.